The source of this T cell receptor beta chain is a study of T cell responses to AZD1222 COVID-19 vaccine. Findings and caveats of the study: Reportedly, nearly half the spike-specific TCRs target unmutated variant regions.

Trimming took off 8 bases at V and 5 bases at J, with 13 bases between the two ends. CDR3 length: 13 residues. The germline gives CDR1 MNHEY, CDR2 SVGAGI. A remark on this clone: Its antigen is undetermined.

The method was immunoSEQ multiplex PCR; TCRdb's version includes in-frame clones alone and lacks a portion of them. The sample has over 50,000 clones; about 89% are singletons. The V gene is TRBV6-5, the J gene TRBJ2-1; a possible D gene is TRBD1 (6 bases). The source material was peripheral blood, sampled 28 days after the second AZD1222 dose. The sequence was collected from an adult who received the AZD1222 COVID-19 vaccine. CDR3 region: CASRRQANNEQFF. In DNA, the CDR3 is TGTGCCAGCCGGCGACAGGCCAACAATGAGCAGTTCTTC.